The rows below give T cell receptor beta chains drawn from one sample of a study of T cells generated in artificial thymic organoids. TCRdb re-called the 5' RACE reads with MiXCR, one entry per CDR3 protein. The sample has fewer than 5,500 distinct CDR3 sequences; around 25% are singletons. Their cognate antigens are unknown. Sequencing was done on a sample of naive CD8+ T cells grown in artificial thymic organoids from cord blood stem and progenitor cells. The receptors originated from a human donor who gave cord blood stem cells for thymic organoid culture, a cardiac surgery patient who gave postnatal thymus, or a blood donor (not recorded which). The CDR3 runs from the conserved cysteine through the conserved F or W. A D gene is named only where the DNA matches it firmly. Size values are once, few and many counts, or a class for expanded clones, and some rows have none.

J | D | size | V | CDR3 | DNA
TRBJ2-7 | TRBD1 | many | TRBV4-3 | CASSQDARGPYEQYF | TGCGCCAGCAGCCAAGATGCCAGGGGGCCCTACGAGCAGTACTTC
TRBJ1-2 | NA | NA | TRBV10-2 | CASRSYGFYGYTF | TGCGCCAGCAGGTCATACGGATTCTATGGCTACACCTTC
TRBJ2-7 | NA | medium-sized | TRBV12-3/TRBV12-4 | CASSFGLSPLYEQYF | TGTGCCAGCAGTTTTGGCCTCTCCCCTTTATACGAGCAGTACTTC
TRBJ1-1 | TRBD1 | medium-sized | TRBV12-3/TRBV12-4 | CASSYGQGGRTEAFF | TGTGCCAGCAGTTACGGACAGGGGGGAAGGACTGAAGCTTTCTTT
TRBJ2-2 | TRBD2 | medium-sized | TRBV4-1 | CASSQVRLAGEPGELFF | TGCGCCAGCAGCCAAGTTAGGCTAGCGGGAGAGCCCGGGGAGCTGTTTTTT
TRBJ2-3 | NA | medium-sized | TRBV6-2/TRBV6-3 | CASSYLADTQYF | TGTGCCAGCAGTTACCTGGCAGATACGCAGTATTTT
TRBJ2-7 | TRBD2 | medium-sized | TRBV6-5 | CASSYLSGRAHEQYF | TGTGCCAGCAGTTACCTAAGCGGGAGGGCCCACGAGCAGTACTTC
TRBJ2-7 | TRBD2 | medium-sized | TRBV18 | CASSPPGLAGGSAEQYF | TGTGCCAGCTCACCACCGGGACTAGCGGGAGGGTCGGCCGAGCAGTACTTC
TRBJ2-6 | NA | NA | TRBV7-9 | CASSSPQVGANVLTF | TGTGCCAGCAGCTCTCCCCAGGTCGGGGCCAACGTCCTGACTTTC
TRBJ2-1 | TRBD2 | medium-sized | TRBV27 | CASSLWGLARNNEQFF | TGTGCCAGCAGCCTATGGGGACTAGCGAGAAACAATGAGCAGTTCTTC
TRBJ2-7 | NA | NA | TRBV27 | CASSPSRSSYEQYF | TGTGCCAGCAGTCCCTCCAGGAGCTCCTACGAGCAGTACTTC
TRBJ2-1 | TRBD2 | medium-sized | TRBV28 | CASSWGGYEQFF | TGTGCCAGCAGTTGGGGGGGGTATGAGCAGTTCTTC
TRBJ2-2 | TRBD1 | many | TRBV4-3 | CASSHQVRGRNGELFF | TGCGCCAGCAGCCACCAAGTGAGGGGGCGAAACGGGGAGCTGTTTTTT
TRBJ2-3 | TRBD2 | NA | TRBV10-3 | CASVSGTRDF | TGTGCCAGCGTCTCCGGGACTAGGGATTTT
TRBJ2-5 | TRBD2 | medium-sized | TRBV9 | CASSRGGGTFRETQYF | TGTGCCAGCAGCCGGGGGGGGGGCACCTTCCGGGAGACCCAGTACTTC
TRBJ2-5 | NA | medium-sized | TRBV6-6 | CASSYSGTQTQYF | TGTGCCAGCAGTTACTCAGGGACACAGACCCAGTACTTC
TRBJ1-1 | NA | medium-sized | TRBV18 | CASSPRGGLNTEAFF | TGTGCCAGCTCACCCCGAGGCGGGTTGAACACTGAAGCTTTCTTT
TRBJ1-1 | NA | NA | TRBV4-3 | CASSQDWEGTEAFF | TGCGCCAGCAGCCAAGATTGGGAGGGGACTGAAGCTTTCTTT
TRBJ1-6 | TRBD1 | medium-sized | TRBV13 | CASSSTRGRRYNSPLHF | TGTGCCAGCAGCTCTACCAGGGGGCGCCGATATAATTCACCCCTCCACTTT
TRBJ2-1 | NA | medium-sized | TRBV5-1 | CASSLSGCEYNEQFF | TGCGCCAGCAGCCTTAGCGGTTGCGAGTACAATGAGCAGTTCTTC
TRBJ2-1 | NA | medium-sized | TRBV19 | CASSIGACSYNEQFF | TGTGCCAGTAGTATTGGAGCGTGTTCTTACAATGAGCAGTTCTTC
TRBJ1-1 | NA | few | TRBV4-2 | CASSQKGMNTEAFF | TGTGCCAGCAGCCAGAAAGGTATGAACACTGAAGCTTTCTTT
TRBJ1-1 | NA | few | TRBV3-1 | CASSRGSGGGAFF | TGTGCCAGCAGTAGGGGAAGTGGTGGGGGGGCTTTCTTT
TRBJ1-6 | NA | many | TRBV4-3 | CASSHSWNSPLHF | TGCGCCAGCAGCCATAGCTGGAATTCACCCCTCCACTTT
TRBJ2-4 | NA | medium-sized | TRBV2 | CASSPQGAKNIQYF | TGTGCCAGCAGTCCCCAGGGGGCCAAAAACATTCAGTACTTC
TRBJ2-3 | NA | large | TRBV7-9 | CASSLRWSTDTQYF | TGTGCCAGCAGCTTACGCTGGAGCACAGATACGCAGTATTTT
TRBJ2-1 | TRBD2 | medium-sized | TRBV20-1 | CSAIGRPSYNEQFF | TGCAGTGCTATCGGGAGGCCTTCCTACAATGAGCAGTTCTTC
TRBJ2-7 | NA | medium-sized | TRBV5-1 | CASSYRASSYEQYF | TGCGCCAGCAGCTACCGGGCCTCTTCCTACGAGCAGTACTTC
TRBJ2-7 | NA | medium-sized | TRBV4-3 | CASSHTGCPSSYEQYF | TGCGCCAGCAGCCATACAGGGTGCCCGAGCTCCTACGAGCAGTACTTC
TRBJ1-1 | NA | medium-sized | TRBV29-1 | CSAQIWKRISESDTEAFF | TGCAGCGCCCAAATATGGAAGAGAATATCGGAATCGGACACTGAAGCTTTCTTT
TRBJ2-7 | TRBD1 | large | TRBV10-3 | CASALDRGLTYEQYF | TGTGCCTCCGCCCTCGACAGGGGGTTAACCTACGAGCAGTACTTC
TRBJ2-1 | NA | NA | TRBV5-1 | CASSSYPKTANNEQFF | TGCGCCAGCAGCTCATATCCCAAGACAGCGAACAATGAGCAGTTCTTC
TRBJ2-7 | NA | medium-sized | TRBV5-6 | CASSLGLGDLEQYF | TGTGCCAGCAGCTTGGGGTTAGGGGACCTGGAGCAGTACTTC
TRBJ1-5 | TRBD1 | few | TRBV4-1 | CASSQRGGQGLSNQPQHF | TGCGCCAGCAGCCAAAGAGGGGGACAGGGTCTGAGCAATCAGCCCCAGCATTTT
TRBJ1-2 | NA | NA | TRBV6-5 | CASSWGLGGLSYGYTF | TGTGCCAGCAGTTGGGGACTGGGCGGTTTGTCATATGGCTACACCTTC
TRBJ2-1 | TRBD2 | many | TRBV19 | CASSIVGTRFYNEQFF | TGTGCCAGTAGTATCGTGGGGACTAGATTCTACAATGAGCAGTTCTTC
TRBJ2-4 | TRBD1 | medium-sized | TRBV19 | CASSQFRDSLNIQYF | TGTGCCAGTAGCCAATTCCGGGACAGCCTAAACATTCAGTACTTC
TRBJ2-7 | NA | few | TRBV7-9 | CASSSGTQNSYEQYF | TGTGCCAGCAGCTCCGGGACACAAAACTCCTACGAGCAGTACTTC
TRBJ2-7 | NA | NA | TRBV4-3 | CASSQAPSGEQYF | TGCGCCAGCAGCCAAGCCCCGTCGGGCGAGCAGTACTTC
TRBJ1-3 | TRBD1 | medium-sized | TRBV6-5 | CASSYSTGAGNTIYF | TGTGCCAGCAGTTACTCGACAGGGGCTGGAAACACCATATATTTT
TRBJ1-3 | NA | NA | TRBV15 | CATSRGSPCRNTIYF | TGTGCCACCAGCAGAGGCAGTCCTTGCCGAAACACCATATATTTT
TRBJ2-7 | NA | NA | TRBV18 | CADSHWAGFFEQYF | TGTGCCGACTCCCATTGGGCGGGGTTCTTCGAGCAGTACTTC
TRBJ2-7 | NA | NA | TRBV9 | CASSVGTPSYEQYF | TGTGCCAGCAGCGTAGGGACTCCATCCTACGAGCAGTACTTC
TRBJ2-5 | NA | medium-sized | TRBV4-2 | CASSQDPQETQYF | TGTGCCAGCAGCCAAGACCCGCAAGAGACCCAGTACTTC
TRBJ1-6 | NA | NA | TRBV5-1 | CASSLKATKSSYNSPLHF | TGCGCCAGCAGCTTGAAAGCTACGAAGAGCTCCTATAATTCACCCCTCCACTTT
TRBJ2-5 | NA | medium-sized | TRBV28 | CASSLRGHKETQYF | TGTGCCAGCAGTCTTAGAGGGCACAAAGAGACCCAGTACTTC
TRBJ1-1 | NA | NA | TRBV10-3 | CAISLCSYLLPREGFF | TGTGCCATCAGTCTTTGCTCGTACCTCCTGCCCCGGGAAGGTTTCTTT